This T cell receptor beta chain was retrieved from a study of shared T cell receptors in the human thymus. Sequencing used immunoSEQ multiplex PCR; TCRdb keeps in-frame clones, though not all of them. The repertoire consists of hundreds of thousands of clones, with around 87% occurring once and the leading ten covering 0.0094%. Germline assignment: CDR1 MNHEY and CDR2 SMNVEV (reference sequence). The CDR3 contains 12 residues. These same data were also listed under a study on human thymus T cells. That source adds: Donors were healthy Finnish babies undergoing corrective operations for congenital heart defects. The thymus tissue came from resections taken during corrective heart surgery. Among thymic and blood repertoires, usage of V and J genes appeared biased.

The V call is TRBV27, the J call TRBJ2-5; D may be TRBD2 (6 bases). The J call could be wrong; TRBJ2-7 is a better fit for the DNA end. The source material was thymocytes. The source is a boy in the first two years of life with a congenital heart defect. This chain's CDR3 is CASRRGWGEQYF. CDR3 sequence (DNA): TGTGCCAGCAGGCGGGGTTGGGGCGAGCAGTACTTC.